This T cell receptor (beta chain) originates from a study of early T cells in non-severe SARS-CoV-2 infection. About the study: Sequencing input comprised bulk RNA from unsorted whole blood; chain pairing was not available. Broader study findings: Anti-spike CD8 responses were favored in VDJdb matching, and private and CD4 specificities were missed.

As part of library construction, unique molecular identifiers were attached to individual cDNA molecules. TCRdb reprocessed the 5' RACE reads via MiXCR and lists one record per CDR3 protein. The sample carries nearly 45,000 distinct CDR3 sequences, roughly 11% recorded once. In the case of this clonotype: The target antigen is unknown.

This receptor was taken from an adult who was a healthcare worker with PCR-confirmed SARS-CoV-2 infection or an uninfected control (not recorded which). Sample: whole blood.

CDR3 bases: TGTGCCAGCAGCAAAACTAGCGGGAGTGCGTCCGAGCAGTACTTC. Its translation: CASSKTSGSASEQYF. The V gene is TRBV9, the J gene TRBJ2-7; 11 bases line up with TRBD2. After removal of 4 bases from V and 6 bases from J, the junction contained 9 bases not matched to a gene. CDR3 length equals 15 residues. CDR1 is SGDLS and CDR2 is YYNGEE in the germline V gene. Based on the CDR3 plus reference TRBV9 and TRBJ2-7, the full variable domain is DSGVTQTPKHLITATGQRVTLRCSPRSGDLSVYWYQQSLDQGLQFLIQYYNGEERAKGNILERFSAQQFPDLHSELNLSSLELGDSALYFCASSKTSGSASEQYFGPGTRLTVT.